What follows are 2 T cell receptor beta chains derived from one specimen sequenced in a study of shared clonotypes between healthy human individuals. Sequencing used immunoSEQ multiplex PCR; TCRdb keeps in-frame clones, though not all of them. Here the sample spans a few million clones, over 85% being singletons. Sequenced input: naive CD4+ T cells from PBMCs. The subset here: CD45RA+ positively selected. These receptors all come from a man aged 18 to 35 in good health. Some clones in this sample may be carry-over from other donors' samples.

The chain carries TRBV5-6 and TRBJ2-2; 8 nucleotides agree with TRBD2. Germline CDR1 is SGHDT and CDR2 is YYEEEE. Trimming took 4 bases from V and 6 from J; bases not matched to a gene: 8. The CDR3 runs 15 residues. CDR3: CASSPGAGEPGELFF. The CDR3 DNA reads TGTGCCAGCAGCCCTGGAGCGGGAGAACCCGGGGAGCTGTTTTTT.

The J gene is TRBJ2-3, the V gene TRBV30; 7 nucleotides line up with TRBD1. Looked up from germline, CDR1 is GTSNPN and CDR2 is SVGIG (reference sequence). J gave up 1 base and V 2 bases, and 6 bases lay outside the gene matches. This CDR3 spans 15 amino acids. CDR3 residues: CAWSPTGLGTDTQYF. The CDR3, as DNA: TGTGCCTGGAGTCCGACAGGGCTGGGCACAGATACGCAGTATTTT.